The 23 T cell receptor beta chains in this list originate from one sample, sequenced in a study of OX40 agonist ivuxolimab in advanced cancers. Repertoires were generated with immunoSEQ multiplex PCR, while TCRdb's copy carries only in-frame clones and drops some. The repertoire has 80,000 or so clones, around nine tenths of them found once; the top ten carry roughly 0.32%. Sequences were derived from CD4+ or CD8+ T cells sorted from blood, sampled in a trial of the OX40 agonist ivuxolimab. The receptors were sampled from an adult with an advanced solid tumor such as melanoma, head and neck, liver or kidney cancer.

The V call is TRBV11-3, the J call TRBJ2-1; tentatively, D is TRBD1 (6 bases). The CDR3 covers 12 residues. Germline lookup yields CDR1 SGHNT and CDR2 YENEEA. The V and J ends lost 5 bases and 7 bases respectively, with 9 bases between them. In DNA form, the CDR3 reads TGTGCCAGCAGCAAACAGGGTAATGAGCAGTTCTTC. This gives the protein CASSKQGNEQFF. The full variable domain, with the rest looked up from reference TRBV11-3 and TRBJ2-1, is EAGVVQSPRYKIIEKKQPVAFWCNPISGHNTLYWYLQNLGQGPELLIRYENEEAVDDSQLPKDRFSAERLKGVDSTLKIQPAELGDSAVYLCASSKQGNEQFFGPGTRLTVL.

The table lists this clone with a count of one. CDR3 loop: CASSVASPGNTIYF. The CDR3 nucleotides are TGTGCCAGCAGCGTAGCGTCCCCTGGAAACACCATATATTTT. V and J are TRBV9 and TRBJ1-3; the D is unclear. Germline CDR1 is SGDLS and CDR2 is YYNGEE. V was shortened by 0 bases and J by 2 bases, with 6 bases between the two germline ends. The CDR3 runs to 14 residues.

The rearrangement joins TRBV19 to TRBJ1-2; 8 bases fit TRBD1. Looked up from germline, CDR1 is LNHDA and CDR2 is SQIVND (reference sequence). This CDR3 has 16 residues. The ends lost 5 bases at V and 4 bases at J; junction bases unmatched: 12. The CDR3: CASSLLSGGRSYGYTF. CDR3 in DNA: TGTGCCAGTAGTCTCTTATCAGGGGGCCGGAGCTATGGCTACACCTTC.

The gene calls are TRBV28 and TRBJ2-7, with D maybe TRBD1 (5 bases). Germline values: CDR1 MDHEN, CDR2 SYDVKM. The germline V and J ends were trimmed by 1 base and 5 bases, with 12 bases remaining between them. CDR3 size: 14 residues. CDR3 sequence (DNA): TGTGCCAGCAGTTTATCGGGCAGGACAAACGAGCAGTACGTC. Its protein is CASSLSGRTNEQYV.

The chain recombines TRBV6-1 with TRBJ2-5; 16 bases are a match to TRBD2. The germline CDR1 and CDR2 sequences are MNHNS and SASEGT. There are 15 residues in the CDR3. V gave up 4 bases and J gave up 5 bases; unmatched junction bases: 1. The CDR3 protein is CASSAGLAGGETQYF. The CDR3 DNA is TGTGCCAGCAGTGCGGGACTAGCGGGGGGGGAGACCCAGTACTTC.

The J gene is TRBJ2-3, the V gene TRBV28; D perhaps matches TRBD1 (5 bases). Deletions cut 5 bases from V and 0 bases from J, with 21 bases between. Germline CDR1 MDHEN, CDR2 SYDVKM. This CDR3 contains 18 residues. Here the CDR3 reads CASSRRQYGLPSTDTQYF. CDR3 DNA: TGTGCCAGCAGTCGCCGACAGTATGGTTTGCCTAGCACAGATACGCAGTATTTT.

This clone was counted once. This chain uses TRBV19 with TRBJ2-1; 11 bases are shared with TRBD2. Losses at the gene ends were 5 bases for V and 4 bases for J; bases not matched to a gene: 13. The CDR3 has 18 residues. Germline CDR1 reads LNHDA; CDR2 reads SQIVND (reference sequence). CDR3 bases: TGTGCCAGTAGTGCCCCCGGGACTAGCGGAGGGACGTACAATGAGCAGTTCTTC. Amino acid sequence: CASSAPGTSGGTYNEQFF.

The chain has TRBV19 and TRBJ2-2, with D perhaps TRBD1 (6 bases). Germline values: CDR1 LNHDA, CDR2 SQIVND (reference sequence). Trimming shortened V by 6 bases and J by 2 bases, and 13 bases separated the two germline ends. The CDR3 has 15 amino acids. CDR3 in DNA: TGTGCCAGTAGCCCCGACAGGCTAAACACCGGGGAGCTGTTTTTT. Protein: CASSPDRLNTGELFF. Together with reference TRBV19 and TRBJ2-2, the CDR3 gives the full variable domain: DGGITQSPKYLFRKEGQNVTLSCEQNLNHDAMYWYRQDPGQGLRLIYYSQIVNDFQKGDIAEGYSVSREKKESFPLTVTSAQKNPTAFYLCASSPDRLNTGELFFGEGSRLTVL.

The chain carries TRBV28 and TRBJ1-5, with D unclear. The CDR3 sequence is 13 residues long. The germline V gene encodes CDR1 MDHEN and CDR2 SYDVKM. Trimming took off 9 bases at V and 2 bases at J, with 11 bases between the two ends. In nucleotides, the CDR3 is TGTGCCAGTACCTCGGGCGGCAATCAGCCCCAGCATTTT. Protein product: CASTSGGNQPQHF.

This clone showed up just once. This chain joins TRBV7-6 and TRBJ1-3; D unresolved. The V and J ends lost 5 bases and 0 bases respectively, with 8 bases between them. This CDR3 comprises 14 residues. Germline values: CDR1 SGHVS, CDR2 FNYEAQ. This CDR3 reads CASSLQVSGNTIYF. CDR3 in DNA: TGTGCCAGCAGCCTCCAAGTCTCTGGAAACACCATATATTTT.

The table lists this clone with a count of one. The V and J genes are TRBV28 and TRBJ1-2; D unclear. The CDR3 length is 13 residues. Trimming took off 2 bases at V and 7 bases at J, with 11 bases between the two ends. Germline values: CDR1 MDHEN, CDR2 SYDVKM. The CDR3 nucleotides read TGTGCCAGCAGTTTAACCCCGGTGGGTGGCTACACCTTC. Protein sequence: CASSLTPVGGYTF.

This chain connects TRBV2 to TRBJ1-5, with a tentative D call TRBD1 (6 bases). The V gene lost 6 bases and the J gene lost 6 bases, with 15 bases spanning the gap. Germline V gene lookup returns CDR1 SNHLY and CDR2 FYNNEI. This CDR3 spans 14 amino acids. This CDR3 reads CASSVYREGQPQHF. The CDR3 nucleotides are TGTGCCAGCAGCGTCTACAGGGAAGGTCAGCCCCAGCATTTT.

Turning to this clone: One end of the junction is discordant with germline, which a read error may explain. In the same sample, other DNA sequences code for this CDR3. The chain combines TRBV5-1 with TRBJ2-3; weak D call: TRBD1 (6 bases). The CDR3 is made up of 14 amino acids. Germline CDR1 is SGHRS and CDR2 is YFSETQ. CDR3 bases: TGCGCCAGCAGTGAGGGAGAGTGGACAGATACACAGTATTTT. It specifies CASSEGEWTDTQYF.

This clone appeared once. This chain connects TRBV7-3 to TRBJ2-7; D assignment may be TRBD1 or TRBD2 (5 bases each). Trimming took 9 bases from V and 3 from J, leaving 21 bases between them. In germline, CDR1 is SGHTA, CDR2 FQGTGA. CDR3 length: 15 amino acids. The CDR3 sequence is CARLEARGVGYEQYF. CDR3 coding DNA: TGTGCCAGACTGGAGGCGAGGGGAGTTGGCTACGAGCAGTACTTC.

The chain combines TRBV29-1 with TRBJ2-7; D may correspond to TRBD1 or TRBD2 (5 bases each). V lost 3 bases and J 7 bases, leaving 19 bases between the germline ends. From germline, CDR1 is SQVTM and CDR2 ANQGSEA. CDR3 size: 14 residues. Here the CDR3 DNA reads TGCAGCGTTGATGCGGAACGGGGCGCCTCAGAGCAGTACTTC. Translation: CSVDAERGASEQYF.

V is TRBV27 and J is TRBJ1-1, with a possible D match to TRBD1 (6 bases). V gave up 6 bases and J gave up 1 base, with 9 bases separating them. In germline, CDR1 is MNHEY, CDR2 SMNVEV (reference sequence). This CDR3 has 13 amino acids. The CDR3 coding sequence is TGTGCCAGCAGAAAACAGGGGAACACTGAAGCTTTCTTT. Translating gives CASRKQGNTEAFF.

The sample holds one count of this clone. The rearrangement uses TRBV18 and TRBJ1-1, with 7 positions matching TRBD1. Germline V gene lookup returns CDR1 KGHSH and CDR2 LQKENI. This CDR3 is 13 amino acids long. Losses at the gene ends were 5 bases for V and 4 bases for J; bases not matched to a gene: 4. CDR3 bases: TGTGCCAGCTCATCTTGGACAGGCACTGAAGCTTTCTTT. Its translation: CASSSWTGTEAFF.

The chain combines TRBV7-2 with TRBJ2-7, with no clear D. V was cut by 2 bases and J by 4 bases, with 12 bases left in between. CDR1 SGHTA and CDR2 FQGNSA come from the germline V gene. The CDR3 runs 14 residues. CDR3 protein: CASSLNPGPYEQYV. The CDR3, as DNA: TGTGCCAGCAGCTTAAACCCGGGCCCTTACGAGCAGTACGTC.

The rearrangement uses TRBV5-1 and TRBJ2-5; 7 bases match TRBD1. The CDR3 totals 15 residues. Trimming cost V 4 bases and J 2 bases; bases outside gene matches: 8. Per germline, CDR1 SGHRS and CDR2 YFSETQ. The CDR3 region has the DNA TGCGCCAGCAGCGGACAGGTAGCAAAACAAGAGACCCAGTACTTC. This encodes CASSGQVAKQETQYF.

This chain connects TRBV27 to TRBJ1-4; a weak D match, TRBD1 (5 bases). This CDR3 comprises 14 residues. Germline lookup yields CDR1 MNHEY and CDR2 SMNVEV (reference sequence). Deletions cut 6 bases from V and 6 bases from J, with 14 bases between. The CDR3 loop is CASSRRGGDEKLFF. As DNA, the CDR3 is TGTGCCAGCAGCCGTAGGGGTGGTGATGAAAAACTGTTTTTT.

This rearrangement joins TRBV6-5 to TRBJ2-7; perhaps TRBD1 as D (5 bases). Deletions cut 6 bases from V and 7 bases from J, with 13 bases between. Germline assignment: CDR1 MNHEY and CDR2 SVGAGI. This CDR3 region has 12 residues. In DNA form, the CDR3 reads TGTGCCAGCAGGGGCCCAGGGCGGGAGCAGTACGTC. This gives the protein CASRGPGREQYV.

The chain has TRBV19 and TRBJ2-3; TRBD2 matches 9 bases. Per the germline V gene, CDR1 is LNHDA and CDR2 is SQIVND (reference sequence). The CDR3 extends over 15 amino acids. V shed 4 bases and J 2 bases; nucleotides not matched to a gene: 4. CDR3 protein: CASSTGTSITDTQYF. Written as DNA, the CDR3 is TGTGCCAGTAGTACCGGGACTAGCATCACAGATACGCAGTATTTT.

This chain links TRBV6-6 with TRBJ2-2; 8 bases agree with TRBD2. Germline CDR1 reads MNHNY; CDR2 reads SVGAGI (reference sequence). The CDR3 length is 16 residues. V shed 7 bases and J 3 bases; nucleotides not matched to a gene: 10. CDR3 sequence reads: CASIDSGNLYTGELFF. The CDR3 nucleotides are TGTGCCAGCATCGATAGCGGGAATCTTTACACCGGGGAGCTGTTTTTT.